This T cell receptor beta chain stems from a study of T-cell reconstitution after alpha-beta-depleted transplantation in children. The study, taken as a whole, reports: By about two months after transplant, alpha-beta T cells reportedly arose from several hundred graft clones that had expanded. T-cell numbers and diversity, one year after transplant, stemmed largely from T cells that were newly produced.

Trimming stripped 6 bases from V and 2 bases from J, with 9 bases between. The CDR3 length is 13 residues. Per the germline V gene, CDR1 is SEHNR and CDR2 is FQNEAQ (reference sequence). This clonotype has only a few counts. Its target is unknown. During its preparation, the TCRbeta library received unique molecular identifiers. TCRdb redid the calling of the PCR reads with MiXCR, one entry per CDR3 protein. The data contain around 52,000 distinct CDR3 sequences, under 6.5% of them singletons. This sequence joins TRBV7-9 and TRBJ2-3, with no clear D. This TCR came from a female patient between 2 and 15 years old who had a stem cell transplant for aplastic anemia, so the T cells may come from the graft donor. The specimen was PBMCs, mostly from graft donor cells, collected 60 days after TCRalphabeta/CD19-depleted stem cell transplant. The CDR3 here is CASRRTDTDTQYF. The CDR3 nucleotides are TGTGCCAGCAGGAGAACCGACACAGATACGCAGTATTTT.